The TCR beta chain under discussion was sequenced for a study of T cell responses to AZD1222 COVID-19 vaccine. Whole-study context: Pooled together were second doses at about 4 or about 12 weeks. General study results and limits: Regions left unmutated in variants are reportedly the target of nearly half of spike-specific TCRs. Clonal diversity may have been underestimated in mostly white British donors.

About this clone: Antigen unknown.

Clones were read by immunoSEQ multiplex PCR, and TCRdb kept only the in-frame ones, dropping some. The repertoire consists of roughly 81,000 clones, with 86% occurring once and the leading ten covering 6% to 9%. The clonotype was recovered from an adult in good health. The material was peripheral blood, obtained on day 0 of AZD1222 vaccination.

DNA of the CDR3: TGTGCCAGTAGTATAGATCTCGCGGGGTTACGAGAGCAGTACTTC. Its translation is CASSIDLAGLREQYF. This sequence joins TRBV19 and TRBJ2-7; D is possibly TRBD2 (6 bases). Deletions cut 0 bases from V and 7 bases from J, with 16 bases between. CDR1 and CDR2 (germline): LNHDA, SQIVND (reference sequence). The CDR3 sequence is 15 residues long.